This is a list of T cell receptor beta chains from one sample in a study of OX40 agonist ivuxolimab in advanced cancers. Here immunoSEQ multiplex PCR was the method, and the copy in TCRdb shows in-frame clones only, minus some. The sample includes approximately 90,000 clones, about 90% seen only once; the top ten take 3.5% to 5.5%. Sequenced material: CD4+ or CD8+ T cells sorted from blood, taken in a trial of the OX40 agonist ivuxolimab. These receptors all stem from an adult with an advanced solid tumor such as melanoma, head and neck, liver or kidney cancer. The CDR3 runs from the conserved cysteine through the conserved F or W.

v_gene	j_gene	CDR3aa
TRBV4-1	TRBJ2-7	CASSQVPAGFYEQYF
TRBV5-3	TRBJ1-4	CARSDGTGNEKLFF
TRBV6-6	TRBJ2-5	CASSSPGGQETQYF
TRBV27	TRBJ2-6	CASSHTGRSGANVLTF
TRBV6-6	TRBJ2-1	CASSYTPGDNEQFF
TRBV2	TRBJ2-3	CARRVRGTDTQYF
TRBV6-1	TRBJ1-2	CASSESTANYGYTF
TRBV9	TRBJ2-3	CASSVVSQSDTQYF
TRBV29-1	TRBJ2-7	CSVVPGQGFYEQYF
TRBV5-1	TRBJ1-2	CASSLGVQGVGGYTF
TRBV7-9	TRBJ1-1	CASSRKGGTEAFF
TRBV7-9	TRBJ1-1	CASSLPTGVGTEAFF
TRBV11-3	TRBJ2-1	CASSLDSTYNEQFF
TRBV29-1	TRBJ2-3	CSVEEGGTQYF
TRBV28	TRBJ1-1	CASSQTRGNTEAFF
TRBV7-9	TRBJ2-1	CASSFLAGLAVDYNEQFF
TRBV10-3	TRBJ2-2	CAISEGQGDTGELFF
TRBV7-8	TRBJ2-1	CASSADRGSGEQFF
TRBV6-5	TRBJ2-7	CASSSRSLYEQYF
TRBV2	TRBJ2-1	CASSEASVSGEQFF
TRBV30	TRBJ1-2	CAWSVVRENGYTF
TRBV28	TRBJ1-1	CASSQPRKTEAFF
TRBV5-4	TRBJ2-2	CASSTGLAGGSNTGELFF
TRBV4-1	TRBJ2-5	CASSQADRLRYQETQYF
TRBV28	TRBJ2-7	CASSFPGGYEQYF
TRBV27	TRBJ1-4	CASSTRQSATNEKLFF
TRBV5-1	TRBJ1-2	CASSSGSRSANYGYTF
TRBV15	TRBJ2-3	CATSRGAFTDTQYF
TRBV14	TRBJ1-4	CASSQQGRTNEKLFF
TRBV28	TRBJ2-5	CASSFQDRVLGTQYF
TRBV19	TRBJ2-7	CASSSGTSGRGEQYF
TRBV4-1	TRBJ1-4	CASSQDGTANEKLFF
TRBV30	TRBJ1-1	CASSANTEAFF
TRBV19	TRBJ1-4	CASSLRTGRDEKLFF
TRBV6-6	TRBJ1-2	CASSLRDRENGYTF
TRBV29-1	TRBJ2-2	CSVVVRSNTGELFF
TRBV11-2	TRBJ2-1	CASSYGLAGYNEQFF
TRBV7-2	TRBJ2-2	CASNGGNSNTGELFF
TRBV13	TRBJ1-6	CASSLPRQVHNSPLHF
TRBV4-1	TRBJ2-7	CASSQDEGHTYEQYF
TRBV11-2	TRBJ1-1	CASSSAGPTAFF
TRBV5-1	TRBJ2-1	CASSLWTGEVLNEQFF
TRBV5-1	TRBJ1-4	CASSLDRVNEKLFF
TRBV9	TRBJ2-2	CASSVDGSGELFF
TRBV28	TRBJ1-5	CASSLRQGALTQPQHF
TRBV5-1	TRBJ1-3	CASSLRAGNTIYF
TRBV27	TRBJ2-2	CASRNTGELFF
TRBV6-5	TRBJ1-1	CASSYSSRVQTEAFF
TRBV19	TRBJ2-1	CASSIAKFAGVEYNEQFF
TRBV7-6	TRBJ2-3	CASSLTGTGGTDTQYF
TRBV5-1	TRBJ2-3	CASSRDGATEGQYF
TRBV5-1	TRBJ2-3	CASSYTDTQYF